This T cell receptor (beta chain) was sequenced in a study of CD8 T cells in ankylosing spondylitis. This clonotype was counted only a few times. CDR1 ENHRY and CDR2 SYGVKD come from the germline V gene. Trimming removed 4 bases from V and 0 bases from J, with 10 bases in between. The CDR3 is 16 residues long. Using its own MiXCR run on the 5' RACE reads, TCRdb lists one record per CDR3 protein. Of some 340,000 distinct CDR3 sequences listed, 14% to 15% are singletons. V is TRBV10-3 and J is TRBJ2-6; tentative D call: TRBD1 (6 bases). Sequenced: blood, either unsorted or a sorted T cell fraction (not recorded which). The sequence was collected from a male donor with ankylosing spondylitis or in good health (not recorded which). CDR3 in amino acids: CAISARGNSGANVLTF. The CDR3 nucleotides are TGTGCCATCAGTGCAAGGGGGAACTCTGGGGCCAACGTCCTGACTTTC.